This T cell receptor beta chain was obtained from a study of blood T cell repertoires in COVID-19. Study-wide context: Samples representing acute and convalescent COVID-19 were sourced from the United States, Italy and Spain. T cells, B-cell-depleted T cells, or PBMCs provided the cDNA or gDNA that served as material.

Trimming took off 4 bases at V and 6 bases at J, with 11 bases between the two ends. The CDR3 has 13 amino acids. From germline, CDR1 is SGHRS and CDR2 YFSETQ. Method: immunoSEQ multiplex PCR; TCRdb's copy keeps in-frame clones and lacks some. The sample has 20,000 to 30,000 clones, more than 90% seen once. The source material was peripheral blood. The rearrangement joins TRBV5-1 to TRBJ1-5, with D unclear. The sequence was obtained from a human donor in a cohort sampled during active COVID-19. CDR3 in DNA: TGCGCCAGCAGCGCTGACCCGGGTCAGCCCCAGCATTTT. Protein: CASSADPGQPQHF.